The 15 T cell receptor beta chains listed next were all sequenced from one sample in a study of blood T cell repertoires in COVID-19. Libraries were prepared by immunoSEQ multiplex PCR; TCRdb keeps only in-frame clonotypes and omits some of them. The repertoire includes around 86,000 clones, approximately 84% of them detected once, and 12% sits in the top ten. Material for sequencing was peripheral blood. The receptors here all came from a human donor in a cohort sampled during active COVID-19.

This clone was found a few times. CDR3 protein: CASSQPSGQGAYGYTF. For the CDR3, the DNA is TGTGCCAGCAGCCAACCCTCCGGACAGGGGGCTTATGGCTACACCTTC. The V gene is TRBV3-1 (or the pseudogene TRBV3-2), the J gene TRBJ1-2; 11 nucleotides agree with TRBD1. CDR3 length equals 16 residues. The germline V gene encodes CDR1 LGHDT and CDR2 YNNKEL (reference sequence). With V trimmed by 2 bases and J by 5 bases, 7 bases remained unmatched.

The CDR3 DNA follows: TGTGCCAGCAGCTTAGGGCAGGGGTATGGCTACACCTTC. This encodes CASSLGQGYGYTF. The J gene is TRBJ1-2, the V gene TRBV11-2; a weak D match, TRBD1 (6 bases). With 1 base removed from V and 5 bases from J, the gap between germline ends came to 8 bases. CDR3 length equals 13 residues. CDR1 and CDR2 from the germline V gene are SGHAT and FQNNGV. Based on the CDR3 plus reference TRBV11-2 and TRBJ1-2, the full variable domain is EAGVAQSPRYKIIEKRQSVAFWCNPISGHATLYWYQQILGQGPKLLIQFQNNGVVDDSQLPKDRFSAERLKGVDSTLKIQPAKLEDSAVYLCASSLGQGYGYTFGSGTRLTVV.

The chain has TRBV4-1 and TRBJ2-2; maybe TRBD2 (5 bases). CDR3 length: 15 amino acids. Trimming left V 3 bases short and J 1 base short, with 9 bases between. The germline V gene has CDR1 MGHRA and CDR2 YSYEKL. The CDR3 sequence is CASSHNGGNTGELFF. The CDR3 bases are TGCGCCAGCAGCCACAACGGAGGGAACACCGGGGAGCTGTTTTTT.

V gene TRBV2 combines with J gene TRBJ2-5, with D uncertain. V lost 0 bases to trimming and J lost 6 bases, with 11 bases between them. The CDR3 sequence is 14 residues long. Looked up from germline, CDR1 is SNHLY and CDR2 is FYNNEI. CDR3 in amino acids: CASSEALLEQTQYF. CDR3 coding DNA: TGTGCCAGCAGTGAAGCGCTTCTGGAGCAGACCCAGTACTTC.

This clone was detected only a few times. The chain uses TRBV3-1 (or the pseudogene TRBV3-2) and TRBJ1-1; D gene uncertain. Trimming left V 0 bases short and J 10 bases short, with 6 bases between. CDR1 is LGHDT and CDR2 is YNNKEL in the germline V gene (reference sequence). This CDR3 spans 11 amino acids. CDR3 protein: CASSQEKRAFF. CDR3 DNA sequence: TGTGCCAGCAGCCAAGAGAAGAGAGCTTTCTTT.

This chain connects TRBV5-1 to TRBJ2-1, with D unclear. Germline V gene data show CDR1 as SGHRS and CDR2 as YFSETQ. The V gene lost 5 bases and the J gene lost 0 bases, with 9 bases spanning the gap. The CDR3 has 14 residues. The CDR3 reads CASRVQSSYNEQFF. The CDR3 nucleotides are TGCGCCAGCAGGGTACAGAGCTCCTACAATGAGCAGTTCTTC.

CDR3 residues: CASSLAAGGGANVLTF. CDR3 bases: TGCGCCAGCAGCTTGGCCGCGGGAGGTGGGGCCAACGTCCTGACTTTC. The genes are TRBV5-1 and TRBJ2-6, with 8 bases fitting TRBD2. Germline assignment: CDR1 SGHRS and CDR2 YFSETQ. V dropped 0 bases and J dropped 3; count of bases not matched to a gene: 2. This CDR3 contains 16 residues.

This chain links TRBV10-3 with TRBJ2-7; D is perhaps TRBD1 (6 bases). The V and J ends lost 8 bases and 3 bases respectively, with 11 bases between them. CDR3 length: 12 residues. Germline values: CDR1 ENHRY, CDR2 SYGVKD. The CDR3 DNA reads as TGTGCCATCCGACAGGAACGCTACGAGCAGTACTTC. Its protein is CAIRQERYEQYF.

The chain is built from TRBV5-1 and TRBJ1-4, with 11 bases aligning to TRBD1. Germline V gene lookup returns CDR1 SGHRS and CDR2 YFSETQ. The CDR3 loop spans 16 amino acids. V lost 4 bases to trimming and J lost 9 bases; unmatched junction nucleotides: 11. CDR3 loop: CASSINPGTGGQKLFF. In nucleotides, the CDR3 is TGCGCCAGCAGCATCAACCCCGGGACAGGGGGTCAAAAACTGTTTTTT.

The rearrangement joins TRBV2 to TRBJ1-4; 9 bases map to TRBD1. The CDR3 is made up of 15 amino acids. In germline, CDR1 is SNHLY, CDR2 FYNNEI. Trimming took 6 bases from V and 5 from J; bases not matched to a gene: 7. The CDR3 here is CASSDTGTGNEKLFF. Here the CDR3 DNA reads TGTGCCAGCAGCGACACCGGGACAGGGAATGAAAAACTGTTTTTT.

The rearrangement uses TRBV5-1 and TRBJ2-7; 7 bases match TRBD2. V was clipped by 4 bases and J by 4 bases; unmatched bases: 5. Germline CDR1 SGHRS, CDR2 YFSETQ. The CDR3 spans 13 residues. Here the CDR3 DNA reads TGCGCCAGCAGCGCAACGGGGGGATACGAGCAGTACTTC. Residues: CASSATGGYEQYF.

This sequence joins TRBV19 and TRBJ1-5; 9 bases are shared with TRBD1. Germline V gene lookup returns CDR1 LNHDA and CDR2 SQIVND (reference sequence). V shed 5 bases, J shed 6 bases, and the junction held 8 bases outside the gene matches. CDR3 size: 15 residues. CDR3 nucleotide sequence: TGTGCCAGTAGTGGAGGACAGGGGTATGGTCAGCCCCAGCATTTT. As protein: CASSGGQGYGQPQHF.

This sequence joins TRBV28 and TRBJ1-5; D may be TRBD1 (6 bases). The CDR3 runs 15 residues. The V gene's germline CDR1 is MDHEN and CDR2 SYDVKM. Between the trimmed V and J ends, which lost 5 bases and 0 bases, there was a span of 11 bases. The CDR3 here is CASSRTVLSNQPQHF. CDR3 bases: TGTGCCAGCAGTCGGACAGTCCTTAGCAATCAGCCCCAGCATTTT.

The rearrangement joins TRBV15 to TRBJ2-5; a possible D gene is TRBD1 (6 bases). CDR3 length: 16 residues. Trimming removed 3 bases at V and 1 base at J, with 15 bases between. Per the germline V gene, CDR1 is LNHNV and CDR2 is YYDKDF (reference sequence). The CDR3 DNA follows: TGTGCCACCAGCAGCGGTCACAGGGAGATCCAAGAGACCCAGTACTTC. Its protein is CATSSGHREIQETQYF.

This clone was seen a handful of times. V gene TRBV7-3 combines with J gene TRBJ2-5; TRBD1 matches at 8 bases. CDR1 and CDR2 from the germline V gene are SGHTA and FQGTGA. Trimming removed 9 bases from V and 3 bases from J; junction bases left unmatched: 12. This CDR3 contains 15 residues. The CDR3 here is CASSTGAAGKETQYF. DNA of the CDR3: TGTGCCAGTTCGACAGGGGCAGCCGGAAAAGAGACCCAGTACTTC. The whole variable domain, filled in from reference TRBV7-3 and TRBJ2-5, reads GAGVSQTPSNKVTEKGKYVELRCDPISGHTALYWYRQSLGQGPEFLIYFQGTGAADDSGLPNDRFFAVRPEGSVSTLKIQRTERGDSAVYLCASSTGAAGKETQYFGPGTRLLVL.